This T cell receptor (beta chain) was obtained from a study of cytomegalovirus exposure and HLA in healthy donors. Broader study findings: Some V segments, including TRBV6-2 and TRBV6-3, were excluded as indistinguishable. A missense DCLRE1C variant was associated with V- and J-gene trimming of TCR beta chains in a later analysis, and an independent cohort replicated the association. The classifier, whose performance was assessed in both the original and validation cohorts, reportedly diagnosed cytomegalovirus status with high specificity and sensitivity. TCR beta sequences reportedly predicted most subjects' HLA-A and HLA-B alleles accurately.

As to this clone: Its cognate antigen is unknown.

The germline V gene encodes CDR1 SGHTA and CDR2 FQGNSA. V was shortened by 8 bases and J by 5 bases, with 16 bases between the two germline ends. The CDR3 is 14 residues long. The PCR made use of 60 Vbeta and 13 Jbeta primers. Sequencing was performed with immunoSEQ multiplex PCR; in TCRdb, only in-frame clones are kept and a portion is missing. Of 200,000 to 250,000 clones listed, about 77% are singletons. The sample taken for sequencing was PBMCs. This clonotype was sampled from a woman between 25 and 40 years old in good health and CMV-seronegative. The chain links TRBV7-2 to TRBJ2-1; D possibly corresponds to TRBD2 (5 bases). DNA of the CDR3: TGTGCCAGCCTTCTCGGGATCCCGCACAATGAGCAGTTCTTC. It is translated as CASLLGIPHNEQFF.